This T cell receptor (beta chain) was profiled in a study of cytomegalovirus exposure and HLA in healthy donors. Study at large: It was reported in a later analysis that the 120 or so validation repertoires used the same platform as the 550 to 800 first-cohort repertoires.

Turning to this clone: Its antigen remains unidentified.

The donors were members of the validation cohort comprising approximately 110 subjects, separate from the approximately 700-subject first cohort. Study results and limitations: The investigators catalogued 150 to 200 TCR beta chains as cytomegalovirus-associated. That first-cohort TCR clusters tended to co-occur in the roughly 110 validation repertoires was found in a later analysis.

The data were produced by immunoSEQ multiplex PCR, yet TCRdb's version contains in-frame clones alone and is incomplete. The table records under 200,000 clones, 91% of them present only once. This CDR3 is 14 amino acids long. Germline CDR1 and CDR2: SGHDN and FVKESK. Trimming cost V 5 bases and J 3 bases, with 12 bases left between them. This chain connects TRBV14 to TRBJ2-3, with D maybe TRBD1 (6 bases). The sample was PBMCs. This TCR was recovered from a woman younger than 30 in good health and CMV-seropositive. CDR3 residues: CASSFRQATDTQYF. Here the CDR3 DNA reads TGTGCCAGCAGCTTCCGACAGGCAACAGATACGCAGTATTTT.